What follows are 26 T cell receptor beta chains derived from one specimen sequenced in a study of blood T cell repertoires in COVID-19. Clones were read by immunoSEQ multiplex PCR, and TCRdb kept only the in-frame ones, dropping some. This table has roughly 400,000 clones, around 87% appearing once. The sample comprised PBMCs or T cells enriched from blood (not recorded which). All receptors derive from a man under 40 who had recovered from COVID-19.

The rearrangement links TRBV13 to TRBJ1-1; D perhaps matches TRBD1 (6 bases). V dropped 5 bases and J dropped 4 bases, with 17 bases sitting between them. This CDR3 has 15 residues. In germline, CDR1 is PRHDT, CDR2 FYEKMQ (reference sequence). The DNA of the CDR3 is TGTGCCAGCAGCGAGGACGCGAGGGGGACCACTGAAGCTTTCTTT. Its protein product is CASSEDARGTTEAFF.

CDR3 protein: CASSLGESYEQYF. The CDR3, as DNA: TGTGCCAGCAGCCTCGGGGAGTCCTACGAGCAGTACTTC. The J gene is TRBJ2-7, the V gene TRBV27; tentative D call: TRBD2 (5 bases). Per germline, CDR1 MNHEY and CDR2 SMNVEV (reference sequence). The CDR3 runs 13 residues. Between the trimmed V and J ends, which lost 6 bases and 1 base, there was a span of 10 bases.

This chain joins TRBV4-1 and TRBJ1-5; TRBD1 is a possible D gene (5 bases). The CDR3 totals 15 residues. Deletions cut 1 base from V and 7 bases from J, with 14 bases between. Germline CDR1 and CDR2: MGHRA and YSYEKL. Written as DNA, the CDR3 is TGCGCCAGCAGCCAAGGGAGGGGTGGGAGCCAGCCCCAGCATTTT. Amino acid sequence: CASSQGRGGSQPQHF.

The gene calls are TRBV16 and TRBJ2-7; D not resolved. V was shortened by 5 bases and J by 0 bases, with 8 bases between the two germline ends. The CDR3 is made up of 13 amino acids. CDR1 KGHSY and CDR2 FQNENV come from the germline V gene. The CDR3 reads CASSNSNSYEQYF. CDR3 sequence (DNA): TGTGCCAGCAGCAACAGTAACTCCTACGAGCAGTACTTC.

The V call is TRBV5-1, the J call TRBJ2-1; 9 bases map to TRBD1. V trimming: 0 bases; J trimming: 7 bases; junction bases outside the gene matches: 5. Germline V lookup: CDR1 SGHRS, CDR2 YFSETQ. The CDR3 totals 15 residues. The CDR3 region has the DNA TGCGCCAGCAGCTTGGGGGACAGGGCCGAAAATGAGCAGTTCTTC. It yields the protein CASSLGDRAENEQFF.

The J gene is TRBJ2-1, the V gene TRBV2, with 9 bases identical to TRBD2. This CDR3 contains 13 residues. V dropped 5 bases and J dropped 8; count of bases not matched to a gene: 4. In germline, CDR1 is SNHLY, CDR2 FYNNEI. The CDR3 bases are TGTGCCAGCAGTCCGGGACTAGCTTATGAGCAGTTCTTC. It codes for CASSPGLAYEQFF.

The genes are TRBV7-8 and TRBJ1-1; 10 nucleotides match TRBD1. CDR1 is SGHVS and CDR2 is FQNEAQ in the germline V gene. CDR3 length: 15 residues. J was trimmed by 2 bases and V by 5 bases; bases with no gene match: 5. CDR3 residues: CASSEGQGYNTEAFF. In DNA, the CDR3 is TGTGCCAGCAGCGAGGGACAGGGGTATAACACTGAAGCTTTCTTT.

The CDR3 DNA reads TGTGCCAGCAGTTTATATCAGGGATCGGGAAACACCATATATTTT. This encodes CASSLYQGSGNTIYF. This rearrangement joins TRBV28 to TRBJ1-3; possible D gene TRBD1, 5 bases. Germline V gene data show CDR1 as MDHEN and CDR2 as SYDVKM. V lost 1 base and J lost 4, with 11 bases in between. The CDR3 runs to 15 residues.

Only one count was recorded for this clone. This sequence joins TRBV24-1 and TRBJ2-7, with 8 bases that match TRBD1. The CDR3 is made up of 15 amino acids. V was clipped by 2 bases and J by 4 bases; unmatched bases: 6. Per germline, CDR1 KGHDR and CDR2 SFDVKD. The CDR3 sequence: CATSDSRDRWYEQYF. Here the CDR3 DNA reads TGTGCCACCAGTGATTCCCGGGACAGGTGGTACGAGCAGTACTTC.

The V gene is TRBV18, the J gene TRBJ1-3; 7 nucleotides align to TRBD1. V lost 4 bases, J lost 0 bases, and 3 bases stayed unmatched. Germline loops: CDR1 KGHSH, CDR2 LQKENI. There are 15 residues in the CDR3. The CDR3 nucleotides are TGTGCCAGCTCACTGACAGGGAACTCTGGAAACACCATATATTTT. Protein sequence: CASSLTGNSGNTIYF.

The chain uses TRBV12-5 and TRBJ1-5; D unresolved. The germline CDR1 and CDR2 sequences are LGHNT and FRNRAP. Trimming pared 1 base from V and 6 bases from J, leaving 4 bases between. CDR3 length: 12 amino acids. The CDR3, as DNA: TGTGCTAGTGGTTTGGAGCTTCAGCCCCAGCATTTT. Its protein product is CASGLELQPQHF.

J is TRBJ1-5 and V is TRBV28, with TRBD1 as a possible D gene (6 bases). Trimming shortened V by 5 bases and J by 3 bases, and 20 bases separated the two germline ends. Germline CDR1 and CDR2: MDHEN and SYDVKM. The CDR3 loop spans 17 amino acids. This CDR3 reads CASSKRGAWGPNQPQHF. CDR3 in DNA: TGTGCCAGCAGTAAACGGGGGGCGTGGGGGCCCAATCAGCCCCAGCATTTT.

The chain carries TRBV3-1 (or the pseudogene TRBV3-2) and TRBJ1-1; D not resolved. Between the trimmed V and J ends, which lost 3 bases and 7 bases, there was a span of 12 bases. Germline CDR1 is LGHDT and CDR2 is YNNKEL (reference sequence). CDR3 length: 13 residues. The CDR3 sequence: CASSQYISGEAFF. As DNA, the CDR3 is TGTGCCAGCAGCCAGTATATTAGCGGTGAAGCTTTCTTT.

This clone has only one observation. The chain employs TRBV5-1 and TRBJ2-1, with 7 bases aligning to TRBD1. Germline-derived CDR1 and CDR2 are SGHRS and YFSETQ. This CDR3 spans 14 amino acids. Unmatched junction bases numbered 12, after V lost 5 bases and J lost 10 bases. CDR3 bases: TGCGCCAGCAGACGGACAGGAGGAGCGCGGGAGCAGTTCTTC. Translating gives CASRRTGGAREQFF.

The sample holds a few counts of this clone. The V and J genes are TRBV24-1 and TRBJ2-1; TRBD2 is a possible D gene (7 bases). This CDR3 spans 15 amino acids. The V end was cut by 5 bases, the J end by 7 bases, with 17 bases between. CDR1 is KGHDR, CDR2 SFDVKD, per germline. The CDR3 loop reads CATSGNGGRRNEQFF. The CDR3 DNA is TGTGCCACCAGTGGAAACGGGGGGCGCAGGAATGAGCAGTTCTTC.

The chain uses TRBV5-1 and TRBJ2-1; 7 nucleotides align to TRBD2. CDR3 length equals 16 residues. CDR1 SGHRS and CDR2 YFSETQ come from the germline V gene. Losses at the gene ends were 2 bases for V and 2 bases for J; bases not matched to a gene: 7. The CDR3 coding sequence is TGCGCCAGCAGCTTTTTAAGCGGGACCACCTACAATGAGCAGTTCTTC. Amino acids: CASSFLSGTTYNEQFF.

J is TRBJ2-1 and V is TRBV29-1; D uncertain. Germline assignment: CDR1 SQVTM and CDR2 ANQGSEA. The ends were cut back, 8 bases at V and 13 bases at J, with 15 bases in the middle. CDR3 length: 10 residues. The CDR3 DNA reads as TGCAGCTACTCGGTCGAGGCTCAGTTCTTC. This translates into CSYSVEAQFF.

The V gene is TRBV14, the J gene TRBJ2-5; maybe TRBD2 (6 bases). This CDR3 is built from 18 residues. The V and J ends lost 3 bases and 1 base respectively, with 21 bases between them. The germline gives CDR1 SGHDN, CDR2 FVKESK. The CDR3 is CASSHRRGTSSIQETQYF. CDR3 bases: TGTGCCAGCAGCCACAGGCGCGGGACGAGCTCGATCCAAGAGACCCAGTACTTC.

The rearrangement uses TRBV2 and TRBJ2-7, with 7 bases fitting TRBD1. Germline trimming cut 4 bases from V and 3 bases from J; bases unmatched to any gene: 6. The CDR3 runs 14 residues. Germline V gene lookup returns CDR1 SNHLY and CDR2 FYNNEI. CDR3 in DNA: TGTGCCAGCAGTGCACGACGGGACAGCTACGAGCAGTACTTC. It is translated as CASSARRDSYEQYF.

This rearrangement joins TRBV24-1 to TRBJ2-1; 8 bases are shared with TRBD2. V gave up 4 bases and J gave up 7 bases; unmatched junction bases: 11. The CDR3 is made up of 16 amino acids. In germline, CDR1 is KGHDR, CDR2 SFDVKD. The CDR3 bases are TGTGCCACCAGTGACTCACGACTAGCGACGGGGAATGAGCAGTTCTTC. The encoded protein is CATSDSRLATGNEQFF.

CDR3 sequence (DNA): TGTGCCAGCAGCTTAGATACCGTGGGCGCTGAAGCTTTCTTT. The encoded protein is CASSLDTVGAEAFF. V and J are TRBV11-2 and TRBJ1-1; D is uncertain. CDR3 size: 14 residues. Looked up from germline, CDR1 is SGHAT and CDR2 is FQNNGV. V lost 0 bases and J 6 bases, leaving 11 bases between the germline ends. The complete variable domain, with remaining parts taken from reference TRBV11-2 and TRBJ1-1, reads EAGVAQSPRYKIIEKRQSVAFWCNPISGHATLYWYQQILGQGPKLLIQFQNNGVVDDSQLPKDRFSAERLKGVDSTLKIQPAKLEDSAVYLCASSLDTVGAEAFFGQGTRLTVV.

Concerning this clone itself: Additional DNA sequences in this sample encode the identical CDR3. This chain joins TRBV15 and TRBJ1-4, with D possibly being TRBD1 (6 bases). The CDR3 has 15 amino acids. Looked up from germline, CDR1 is LNHNV and CDR2 is YYDKDF (reference sequence). Trimming left V 0 bases short and J 6 bases short, with 11 bases between. This CDR3 is CATSREGAGDEKLFF. The CDR3 coding sequence is TGTGCCACCAGCAGAGAGGGGGCAGGGGATGAAAAACTGTTTTTT.

The chain recombines TRBV12-3 or TRBV12-4 with TRBJ1-2; possibly TRBD1 for D (6 bases). Between the trimmed V and J ends, which lost 5 bases and 4 bases, there was a span of 11 bases. The CDR3 totals 13 residues. CDR3 DNA sequence: TGTGCCAGCAGTCTGACAGGCCTCTATGGCTACACCTTC. It codes for CASSLTGLYGYTF.

The chain joins TRBV11-2 to TRBJ2-1; 7 bases are shared with TRBD2. Germline-derived CDR1 and CDR2 are SGHAT and FQNNGV. This CDR3 is built from 17 residues. After removal of 0 bases from V and 0 bases from J, the junction contained 5 bases not matched to a gene. In DNA form, the CDR3 reads TGTGCCAGCAGCTTAGAGTGGCCTAGCGGCTCCTACAATGAGCAGTTCTTC. It codes for CASSLEWPSGSYNEQFF.

The chain employs TRBV12-5 and TRBJ2-7; 9 bases line up with TRBD1. The ends lost 6 bases at V and 5 bases at J; junction bases unmatched: 8. Per the germline V gene, CDR1 is LGHNT and CDR2 is FRNRAP. This CDR3 is 14 amino acids long. CDR3 loop: CASGTGGSTNEQYF. In nucleotides, the CDR3 is TGTGCTAGTGGGACAGGGGGGAGCACCAACGAGCAGTACTTC.

The chain uses TRBV29-1 and TRBJ2-1; 10 bases agree with TRBD2. With V trimmed by 1 base and J by 6 bases, 6 bases remained unmatched. The CDR3 covers 15 residues. From germline, CDR1 is SQVTM and CDR2 ANQGSEA. The CDR3 spells CSVEVPLAGGNEQFF. The CDR3, as DNA: TGCAGCGTTGAAGTTCCTTTAGCGGGGGGCAATGAGCAGTTCTTC.